This T cell receptor beta chain was recovered during a study of control samples from healthy donors and cancer patients. Produced via immunoSEQ multiplex PCR; TCRdb's table is partial and in-frame only. This table holds 150,000 to 200,000 clones, 85% to 95% found once. The trim removed 5 bases at V and 2 bases at J, leaving 9 bases unmatched. Per the germline V gene, CDR1 is SGHNT and CDR2 is YYREEE (reference sequence). CDR3 size: 15 residues. Sequenced material: blood. The origin of this receptor is a young man in good health. J is TRBJ2-5 and V is TRBV5-4; 7 nucleotides align to TRBD1. For the CDR3, the DNA is TGTGCCAGCAGTTCCTCCGGGACAGCACAAGAGACCCAGTACTTC. As protein: CASSSSGTAQETQYF.